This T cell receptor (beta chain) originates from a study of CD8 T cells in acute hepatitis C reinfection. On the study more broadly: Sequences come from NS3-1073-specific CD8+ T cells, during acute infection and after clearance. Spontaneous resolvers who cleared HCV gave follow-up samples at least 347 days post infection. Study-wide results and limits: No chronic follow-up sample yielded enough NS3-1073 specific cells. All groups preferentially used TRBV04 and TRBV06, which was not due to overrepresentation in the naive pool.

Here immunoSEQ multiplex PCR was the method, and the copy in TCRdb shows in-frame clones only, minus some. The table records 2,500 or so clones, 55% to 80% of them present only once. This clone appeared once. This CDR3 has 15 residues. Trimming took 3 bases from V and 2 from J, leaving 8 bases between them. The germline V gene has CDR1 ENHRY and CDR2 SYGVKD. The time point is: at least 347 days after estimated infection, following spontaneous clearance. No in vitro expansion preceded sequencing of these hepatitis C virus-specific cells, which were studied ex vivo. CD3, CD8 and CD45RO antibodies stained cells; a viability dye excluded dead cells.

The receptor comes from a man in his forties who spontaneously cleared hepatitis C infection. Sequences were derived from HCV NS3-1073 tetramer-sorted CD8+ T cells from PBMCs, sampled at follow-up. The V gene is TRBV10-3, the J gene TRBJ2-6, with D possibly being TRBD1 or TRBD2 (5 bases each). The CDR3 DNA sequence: TGTGCCATCAGTGATCCGGGGCCTGGGGCCAACGTCCTGACTTTC. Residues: CAISDPGPGANVLTF.